This T cell receptor beta chain came from a study of T cells in Graves' hyperthyroidism and ophthalmopathy (dated by TCRdb to the late 2010s). For the study in its entirety: Peripheral blood was sampled at the time of initial diagnosis, prior to any treatment. TCR V-J signatures able to tell the groups apart were searched for in a discovery cohort of 90 to 100 patients, of whom about 40 had Graves' ophthalmopathy and about 60 had stable Graves' hyperthyroidism. Prospective prediction of ophthalmopathy was tested in an independent validation cohort of fewer than 20 hyperthyroidism patients and 15 to 17 patients who later progressed to ophthalmopathy. The roughly 91 discovery patients were randomly divided into training and test sets at a 7:3 ratio. In about 6 Graves' hyperthyroidism patients, the study also compared T-cell repertoires from thyroid tissue with T-cell repertoires from blood. After blood sampling, hyperthyroidism patients were treated with methimazole at a starting dose of 30 mg daily, and ophthalmopathy patients were treated with high-dose intravenous methylprednisolone. TCR Vbeta CDR3 sequencing of 120 to 150 peripheral blood samples (under 45 ophthalmopathy, 70 to 85 hyperthyroidism and 17 progressor patients) is reported in the paper. Overall study outcomes, separate from this receptor: Most expanded thyroid clonotypes (frequency above 0.001) were also detected in blood, suggesting blood repertoires may reflect thyroid immune responses. Sample size was not statistically predetermined, and investigators were not blinded to group allocation. A model built on a 13 V-J signature distinguished ophthalmopathy from stable hyperthyroidism, reaching 85% to 90% sensitivity and 81.08% specificity in cross-validation and 80%/75% in testing. During validation, the model predicted progression to ophthalmopathy a median of around six months ahead of onset, with approximately 70% sensitivity and under 85% specificity.

This clonotype was seen repeatedly, ten times or more. Its antigen is not yet known. No much larger clone is present one base from it, and per-base qualities are unavailable. TCR beta CDR3 regions were amplified from RNA transcripts. For the first round of RT-PCR on the TCR CDR3, the HTBI primer set was used together with the Qiagen OneStep RT-PCR kit. The libraries were constructed in a second round of multiplex PCR and then size-selected and purified. Sequencing of the libraries was done on an Illumina HiSeq2000 using paired-end 100 bp reads. The authors' pipeline ran thus. Raw data were processed with SOAPnuke, discarding reads with adapters, uncalled bases, mean Phred below 15, or no exact constant-primer or identifier match. COPE v1.2.5 was used to merge high-quality paired reads, and clonotypes were defined as unique nucleotide sequences. MiTCR v1.1 was used to align clonotypes to the IMGT TRBV, TRBD and TRBJ reference segments. Analysis was restricted to V-J combinations with a frequency above 0.0001, which covered roughly 99% of repertoires. A TCS score was defined as the ratio of F50 (clonal expansion) to E x V (chaos), with BLOSUM62-based TCRdist applied between CDR3 peptides within each V-J. Welch's t-statistics and random forest reduced around 520 V-J features to under 15, which were used in a naive Bayes classifier (R e1071). TCRdb ran its own pipeline on the public reads, namely fastp trimming at Q25 and MiXCR clone calling, and kept in-frame beta chains. Entries that share a CDR3 protein sequence are merged under the most common genes and DNA. The V and J calls were not made by the authors but by TCRdb's processing. Across this sample there are fewer than 650,000 distinct CDR3 sequences, with 12% to 15% seen only once. The leading ten clones occupy roughly 6.9% of the sample.

V and J are truncated by 0 bases and 6 bases respectively, leaving an intervening sequence of 8 bases. From its cysteine to its phenylalanine, the CDR3 spans 13 amino acids. The read is trimmed to its CDR3 DNA, 39 bases read in frame from base 1. The germline V gene (reference sequence) provides CDR1 LNHNV and CDR2 YYDKDF. In the ophthalmopathy patients, disease was moderately to severely active, with a Clinical Activity Score of 3 or more, a NOSPECS grade of 4 or more, and a duration of less than 3 months. The study excluded patients with uncontrolled infections, other autoimmune diseases, pregnancy or lactation. Diagnoses were based on clinical symptoms, serum thyroxine and TRAb, thyroid ultrasound and orbital computed tomography. PBMCs were isolated from about 9.1 ml of fresh peripheral blood by Ficoll-Paque density gradient centrifugation. Trizol reagent was used to extract total RNA, and RNA quality was then checked on an Agilent 2100 Bioanalyzer.

Input material: blood. The sequence links TRBV15 to TRBJ1-2; no confident D gene assignment can be made. The sequence was collected from a young woman with Graves' ophthalmopathy. The CDR3 reads as follows: CATSRDWEDGYTF. The DNA sequence follows: TGTGCCACCAGCAGAGATTGGGAGGATGGCTACACCTTC.